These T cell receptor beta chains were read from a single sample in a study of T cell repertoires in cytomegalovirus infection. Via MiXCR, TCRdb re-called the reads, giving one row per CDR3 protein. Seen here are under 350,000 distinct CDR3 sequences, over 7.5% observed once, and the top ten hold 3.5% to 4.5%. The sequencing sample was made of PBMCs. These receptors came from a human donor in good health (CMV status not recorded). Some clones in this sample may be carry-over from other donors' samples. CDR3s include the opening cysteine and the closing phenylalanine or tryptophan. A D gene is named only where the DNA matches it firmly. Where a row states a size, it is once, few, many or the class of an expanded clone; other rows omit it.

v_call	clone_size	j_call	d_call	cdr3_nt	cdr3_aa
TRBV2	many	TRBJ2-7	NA	TGTGCCAGCAGGCCCAACGGGGCCCCCATGGAGCAGTACTTC	CASRPNGAPMEQYF
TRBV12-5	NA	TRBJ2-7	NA	TGTGCTAGTGGACGGGGCTACGAGCAGTACTTC	CASGRGYEQYF
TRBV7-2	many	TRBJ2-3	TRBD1	TGTGCCAGCAGGCGCACAGGGGGTAACACAGATACGCAGTATTTT	CASRRTGGNTDTQYF
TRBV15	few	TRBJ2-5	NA	TGTGCCACCAGCAGAGATCGAGCAGCTGAGACCCAGTACTTC	CATSRDRAAETQYF
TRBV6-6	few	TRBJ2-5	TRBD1	TGTGCCAGCTACTTACAGGGGAGAGGACAGGGGAAAGAGACCCAGTACTTC	CASYLQGRGQGKETQYF
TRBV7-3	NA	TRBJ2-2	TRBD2	TGTGCCAGCAGCCAAAGCCACGGTGGCTTACTAGCGGGGGAGACCGGGGAGCTGTTTTTT	CASSQSHGGLLAGETGELFF
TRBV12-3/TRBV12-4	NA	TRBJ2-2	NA	TGTGCCAGCACCATGATTGGGGGCGGGAGGAACACCGGGGAGCTGTTTTTT	CASTMIGGGRNTGELFF
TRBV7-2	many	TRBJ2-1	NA	TGTGCCAGCAGCTTAGTTGGGTTAAGGGGCGTAGAGCAGTTCTTC	CASSLVGLRGVEQFF
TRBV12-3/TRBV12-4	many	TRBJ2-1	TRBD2	TGTGCCAGCAGTTTACTAGCGGGAGTGTCCAATGAGCAGTTCTTC	CASSLLAGVSNEQFF
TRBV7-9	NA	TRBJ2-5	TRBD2	TGTGCCAGCAGCTCCTGGGGGGGGAGGAAAGAGACCCAGTACTTC	CASSSWGGRKETQYF
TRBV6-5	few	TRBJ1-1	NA	TGTGCCAGCAGACTGGGGGCTGAAGCTTTCTTT	CASRLGAEAFF
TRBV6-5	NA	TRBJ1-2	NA	TGTGCCAGCAGGGGGGCGGTTAACTATGGCTACACCTTC	CASRGAVNYGYTF
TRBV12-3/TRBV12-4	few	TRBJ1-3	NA	TGTGCCAGCAGTTTATCCCAGGGCCCCTCTGGAAACACCATATATTTT	CASSLSQGPSGNTIYF
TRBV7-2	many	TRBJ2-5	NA	TGTGCCAGCAGCTTAGATCCGGGTCCCGAAGAGACCCAGTACTTC	CASSLDPGPEETQYF
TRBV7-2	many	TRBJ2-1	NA	TGTGCCAGCAGCTCCCGACAGTACAATGAGCAGTTCTTC	CASSSRQYNEQFF
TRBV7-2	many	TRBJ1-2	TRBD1	TGTGCCAGCAGCTTAGGCTCCCAGGGGGTTGGCTACACCTTC	CASSLGSQGVGYTF
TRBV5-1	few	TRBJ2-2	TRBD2	TGCGCCAGCACCGCCAGGCAGGGCGGGGGGAACACCGGGGAGCTGTTTTTT	CASTARQGGGNTGELFF
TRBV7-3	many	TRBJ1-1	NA	TGTGCCAGCAGCTGGGCGCTGAACACTGAAGCTTTCTTT	CASSWALNTEAFF
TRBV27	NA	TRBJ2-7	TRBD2	TGTGCCAGCAGTTTAAGGTCTAGCGGGAGTTCGGGCGAGCAGTACTTC	CASSLRSSGSSGEQYF
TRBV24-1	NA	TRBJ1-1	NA	TGTGCCACCACGGGGAGAGGGAACACTGAAGCTTTCTTT	CATTGRGNTEAFF